The 25 T cell receptor beta chains below were found in one sample sequenced in a study of naive and memory T cell subsets. An equimolar mix of two oligonucleotides served as the beta constant-region primer for TRBC1 and TRBC2. The ligated cDNA underwent four PCR rounds using SP2 and nested alpha and beta constant-region primers. TCRdb called the UMI-ligation and nested PCR reads again in MiXCR, with one record for every CDR3 protein. The sample lists approximately 17,000 distinct CDR3 sequences, just over 8.5% occurring once. Specimen: central memory CD8+ T cells from blood. These receptors all come from a human donor in good health.

This clonotype occurred a few times. The chain has TRBV7-6 and TRBJ2-7; D gene uncertain. V gave up 5 bases and J gave up 2 bases, with 13 bases separating them. The germline CDR1 and CDR2 sequences are SGHVS and FNYEAQ. This CDR3 is built from 14 residues. CDR3 amino acids: CASSLRLPPYEQYF. The CDR3 bases are TGTGCCAGCAGCCTTAGACTCCCTCCCTACGAGCAGTACTTC.

This clonotype has a handful of counts. The J gene is TRBJ1-2, the V gene TRBV4-1, with D maybe TRBD1 (5 bases). Trimming pared 3 bases from V and 4 bases from J, leaving 12 bases between. Germline lookup yields CDR1 MGHRA and CDR2 YSYEKL. The length of the CDR3 is 14 residues. CDR3 DNA sequence: TGCGCCAGCAGCCATAGCGGGGGTGGCTATGGCTACACCTTC. This sequence encodes CASSHSGGGYGYTF.

With respect to this clonotype: Just one base apart from a much larger clone, this may be a read error. The chain joins TRBV15 to TRBJ2-5; 9 positions match TRBD1. This CDR3 region has 14 residues. CDR1 and CDR2 (germline): LNHNV, YYDKDF (reference sequence). CDR3 in amino acids: CTTGGQGVGETQYF. CDR3 bases: TGTACCACCGGGGGACAGGGCGTAGGGGAGACCCAGTACTTC.

The V call is TRBV20-1, the J call TRBJ2-3; D perhaps matches TRBD2 (5 bases). The CDR3 runs to 15 residues. Germline V gene data show CDR1 as DFQATT and CDR2 as SNEGSKA (reference sequence). The V end was cut by 3 bases, the J end by 4 bases, with 17 bases between. The CDR3 bases are TGCAGTGCTAGGGGAGACTTAGGGTCCCCAGATACGCAGTATTTT. It is translated as CSARGDLGSPDTQYF.

The CDR3 DNA reads as TGTGCCAGCAGCTTAAGTTTCTGGACACATACCTACGAGCAGTACTTC. It yields the protein CASSLSFWTHTYEQYF. The chain has TRBV11-1 and TRBJ2-7; TRBD1 is a possible D gene (5 bases). The CDR3 consists of 16 residues. Germline V gene data show CDR1 as SGHAT and CDR2 as FQDESV (reference sequence). V dropped 2 bases and J dropped 2 bases, with 16 bases sitting between them.

This clonotype was seen a few times. This chain uses TRBV27 with TRBJ2-7; D is perhaps TRBD2 (5 bases). Germline V gene lookup returns CDR1 MNHEY and CDR2 SMNVEV (reference sequence). V shed 6 bases and J shed 0 bases, with 21 bases lying between them. The CDR3 spans 17 residues. The CDR3 here is CASSQEVLTPCSYEQYF. CDR3 coding DNA: TGTGCCAGCAGCCAGGAGGTGTTGACACCGTGCTCCTACGAGCAGTACTTC.

A few counts support this clonotype. The V and J genes are TRBV4-2 and TRBJ2-7, with 7 bases identical to TRBD1. The CDR3 runs to 15 residues. J gave up 6 bases and V 0 bases, and 8 bases lay outside the gene matches. Germline assignment: CDR1 LGHNA and CDR2 YNFKEQ. The CDR3, as DNA: TGTGCCAGCAGCCAAGATTGGGGGTCAGGGGGCGAGCAGTACTTC. This sequence encodes CASSQDWGSGGEQYF.

Comment on this clonotype: A read error is possible here, since a much larger clone lies one base away. The chain carries TRBV14 and TRBJ2-1; no definite D call. V lost 0 bases and J lost 1, with 10 bases in between. The CDR3 consists of 16 residues. The germline V gene encodes CDR1 SGHDN and CDR2 FVKESK. CDR3: CASSQESGESYNEQFF. In nucleotides, the CDR3 is TGTGCCAGCAGCCAAGAAAGTGGCGAATCCTACAATGAGCAGTTCTTC.

This clonotype was detected only a few times. The J gene is TRBJ2-3, the V gene TRBV6-2 or TRBV6-3; no clear D. The length of the CDR3 is 14 residues. The germline V and J ends were trimmed by 0 bases and 4 bases, with 8 bases remaining between them. Germline V gives CDR1 MNHEY, CDR2 SVGEGT. The CDR3 region is CASSYSSSADTQYF. The CDR3 DNA reads TGTGCCAGCAGTTACTCGTCGAGTGCAGATACGCAGTATTTT.

There are many counts of this clonotype. Here the CDR3 reads CASSRTSGVARHNEQFF. CDR3 DNA sequence: TGTGCCAGTAGTAGGACTAGCGGTGTCGCCCGACACAATGAGCAGTTCTTC. This rearrangement joins TRBV19 to TRBJ2-1; 10 bases map to TRBD2. The V gene end was trimmed by 4 bases and the J gene end by 5 bases; junction bases not matched to a gene: 11. CDR1 LNHDA and CDR2 SQIVND come from the germline V gene (reference sequence). This CDR3 has 17 amino acids. Based on the CDR3 plus reference TRBV19 and TRBJ2-1, the full variable domain is DGGITQSPKYLFRKEGQNVTLSCEQNLNHDAMYWYRQDPGQGLRLIYYSQIVNDFQKGDIAEGYSVSREKKESFPLTVTSAQKNPTAFYLCASSRTSGVARHNEQFFGPGTRLTVL.

The chain uses TRBV20-1 and TRBJ2-2; 14 bases agree with TRBD2. This CDR3 is built from 14 residues. The V segment lost 6 bases and the J segment 6 bases; nucleotides outside the gene matches: 3. Germline V gene lookup returns CDR1 DFQATT and CDR2 SNEGSKA (reference sequence). CDR3 in DNA: TGCAGTGCACCGACTAGCGGGAGGGCCGGGGAGCTGTTTTTT. This codes for CSAPTSGRAGELFF.

This clonotype was counted ten times or more. The chain joins TRBV7-9 to TRBJ1-1; D ambiguous. Germline values: CDR1 SEHNR, CDR2 FQNEAQ (reference sequence). There are 11 residues in the CDR3. V was shortened by 1 base and J by 10 bases, with 7 bases between the two germline ends. The CDR3 reads CASSLGSGAFF. The CDR3 DNA reads TGTGCCAGCAGCTTAGGGTCTGGAGCTTTCTTT.

The chain links TRBV18 to TRBJ1-4, with 9 bases fitting TRBD1. J lost 7 bases, V lost 4 bases, and 13 bases had no gene match. The CDR3 is 17 amino acids. Per the germline V gene, CDR1 is KGHSH and CDR2 is LQKENI. The CDR3 nucleotides are TGTGCCAGCTCACAAAAAGGGACAGGGCCCTTACCTGAAAAACTGTTTTTT. Protein sequence: CASSQKGTGPLPEKLFF.

This clonotype was seen a few times. The gene calls are TRBV27 and TRBJ2-1; D is possibly TRBD2 (5 bases). Germline loops: CDR1 MNHEY, CDR2 SMNVEV (reference sequence). V was pared by 2 bases and J by 7 bases, with 12 bases between. The CDR3 consists of 14 residues. For the CDR3, the DNA is TGTGCCAGCAGTTTAGGGGAGACGGTGAATGAGCAGTTCTTC. Translated, it gives CASSLGETVNEQFF.

CDR3 nucleotides: TGTGCCAGCAGTTTAGCCCCTGGGTGGCCCCAGCATTTT. It yields the protein CASSLAPGWPQHF. The V call is TRBV27, the J call TRBJ1-5; D gene ambiguous. The V gene lost 2 bases and the J gene lost 9 bases, with 11 bases spanning the gap. The CDR3 contains 13 residues. CDR1 is MNHEY and CDR2 is SMNVEV in the germline V gene (reference sequence).

V is TRBV6-1 and J is TRBJ2-7, with a weak D call TRBD2 (5 bases). Germline-derived CDR1 and CDR2 are MNHNS and SASEGT. This CDR3 has 15 residues. V was clipped by 4 bases and J by 4 bases, with 17 bases between them. The CDR3 sequence is CASSGRVDSAYEQYF. The CDR3 region has the DNA TGTGCCAGCAGTGGACGAGTGGACTCCGCTTACGAGCAGTACTTC.

The gene calls are TRBV2 and TRBJ1-4; D is ambiguous. The CDR3 has 15 amino acids. The germline V gene has CDR1 SNHLY and CDR2 FYNNEI. With 3 bases removed from V and 3 bases from J, the gap between germline ends came to 11 bases. CDR3: CASSDGGGANEKLFF. CDR3 in DNA: TGTGCCAGCAGTGACGGCGGAGGAGCTAATGAAAAACTGTTTTTT.

This clonotype occurred a few times. The V gene is TRBV19, the J gene TRBJ1-1; the match to TRBD1 covers 7 bases. Germline V gene data show CDR1 as LNHDA and CDR2 as SQIVND (reference sequence). Trimming took 9 bases from V and 0 from J; bases not matched to a gene: 4. CDR3 length: 13 residues. The CDR3 region is CASSQGLNTEAFF. In DNA, the CDR3 is TGTGCCAGCTCACAGGGGTTGAACACTGAAGCTTTCTTT.

In this sample, this clonotype is medium-sized (0.01 to 0.1%). The V and J genes are TRBV12-3 or TRBV12-4 and TRBJ1-1; no clear D. V lost 3 bases and J 5 bases, leaving 13 bases between the germline ends. This CDR3 is 14 amino acids long. The CDR3 DNA is TGTGCCAGCAGTTTGGGCGATGGGATTACTGAAGCTTTCTTT. Protein sequence: CASSLGDGITEAFF.

This clonotype was counted ten times or more. The chain has TRBV21-1 and TRBJ1-2. TRBV21-1 is labeled a pseudogene. This CDR3 spans 14 amino acids. CDR3 residues: CASSKGRQTYGYTF. In nucleotides, the CDR3 is TGTGCCAGCAGCAAAGGTCGGCAGACGTATGGCTACACCTTC.

This clonotype occurred a few times. The chain carries TRBV7-8 and TRBJ1-5; perhaps TRBD1 as D (5 bases). The CDR3 runs to 15 residues. V was trimmed by 1 base and J by 6 bases, leaving 13 bases between them. Per the germline V gene, CDR1 is SGHVS and CDR2 is FQNEAQ. The CDR3 region has the DNA TGTGCCAGCAGCTTAGGGGGAGGGGCCGGTCAGCCCCAGCATTTT. Translated: CASSLGGGAGQPQHF.

This clonotype was seen a single time. This rearrangement joins TRBV5-4 to TRBJ2-5, with a weak D call TRBD2 (6 bases). The CDR3 length is 13 residues. CDR1 is SGHNT, CDR2 YYREEE, per germline (reference sequence). The V gene lost 2 bases and the J gene lost 4 bases, with 9 bases spanning the gap. The CDR3 DNA sequence: TGTGCCAGCAGCTTTAAGGGAGGAGAGACCCAGTACTTC. Translating gives CASSFKGGETQYF.

The J gene is TRBJ2-1, the V gene TRBV6-5, with 13 bases fitting TRBD2. The CDR3 has 17 residues. V lost 6 bases and J lost 6; bases outside the gene matches: 11. Germline V gene data show CDR1 as MNHEY and CDR2 as SVGAGI. For the CDR3, the DNA is TGTGCCAGCAGCCTACTAGCGGGAGGGCCAATGGGCAATGAGCAGTTCTTC. Translated: CASSLLAGGPMGNEQFF.

This chain links TRBV2 with TRBJ2-2; D call uncertain. The germline gives CDR1 SNHLY, CDR2 FYNNEI. The V gene lost 7 bases and the J gene lost 7 bases, with 22 bases spanning the gap. This CDR3 region has 16 residues. In DNA, the CDR3 is TGTGCCAGCACCCCCTACTGGATTAATTTCGGCGGGGAGCTGTTTTTT. Translating gives CASTPYWINFGGELFF.

This rearrangement joins TRBV28 to TRBJ2-3; D not resolved. Germline loops: CDR1 MDHEN, CDR2 SYDVKM. Trimming took 6 bases from V and 6 from J, leaving 13 bases between them. This CDR3 comprises 13 residues. The CDR3 DNA sequence: TGTGCCAGCAGGATTCAACCTGCGGATACGCAGTATTTT. This sequence encodes CASRIQPADTQYF. The whole variable domain, remainder taken from reference TRBV28 and TRBJ2-3, is DVKVTQSSRYLVKRTGEKVFLECVQDMDHENMFWYRQDPGLGLRLIYFSYDVKMKEKGDIPEGYSVSREKKERFSLILESASTNQTSMYLCASRIQPADTQYFGPGTRLTVL.